This T cell receptor beta chain was captured by sequencing in a study of T cell responses to AZD1222 COVID-19 vaccine (dated by TCRdb to the early 2020s). A note on the overall study: AZD1222 recipients with second doses at about 4 weeks or about 12 weeks were pooled, because spike-specific TCR depth and breadth did not differ between schedules. A total of 230 to 250 trial participants underwent TCR sequencing, of whom 207 had received two doses of AZD1222 and around 25 had received two doses of the MenACWY control vaccine. Trial participants were enrolled into age subgroups of 18-55, 56-69 and 70-plus years, which contained approximately 150, 28 and 58 TCR-sequenced participants, respectively. Study-wide findings and limitations: Spike-specific TCR breadth and depth rose significantly after two AZD1222 doses compared with day 0 and with MenACWY recipients. The whole spike protein was spanned by vaccine-associated CD4 TCRs, and dominant responses were seen in regions 160-218 and 743-854. Because no day 14 peak-response samples were available, the repertoires could be characterized only after the peak T cell response. The 56-69-year group was small, and its depth increase did not reach significance, likely because of low power. Participants were mostly white British, with more females than males. The authors suggested clonal diversity may have been underestimated. Only a handful of AZD1222 recipients were SARS-CoV-2 seropositive at baseline, limiting conclusions about previously exposed vaccinees. Nearly half of unique spike-specific TCRs reportedly recognized epitopes outside regions mutated in the B.1.351 and B.1.1.7 variants.

V loses 5 bases, J loses 2 bases, and the germline ends lie 15 bases apart. CDR1 and CDR2 (ENHRY, SYGVKD) derive from the germline V gene. The CDR3 runs 15 amino acids, cysteine and phenylalanine included. Only CDR3 DNA remains: 45 bases, in frame from the first base. About this clone: Its binding antigen is unknown. The input lacks base qualities; no much larger clone sits a single base away.

The CDR3 regions of human TCRbeta chains were subjected to immunosequencing. The original pipeline was this. Repertoire TCRs were checked for matches against a reference library of SARS-CoV-2-specific TCRs that had been generated using the MIRA antigen-specificity platform. Breadth was defined as the fraction of unique TCRs that were SARS-CoV-2-associated. Depth was defined as the fraction of total T cells that were SARS-CoV-2-associated. Using the MIRA data, every spike-specific TCR was mapped to the spike region that the TCR reacted to and assigned to either a CD4 or a CD8 class. Log10-transformed breadth and depth values were compared by one-way ANOVA with Sidak's multiple comparisons tests. TCRdb provides this immuneACCESS table in a form limited to in-frame rearrangements. Some clones are lacking; in checked studies, under half of them reflect an unresolved V gene, and why the rest are absent is not known. D and trimming come from the DNA, and the V and J calls and clone size come from that table. A total of 100,000 to 150,000 clones appear in this sample, roughly 90% of them only once. Clones ranked in the top ten supply 1.5% to 2% of the sample.

This specimen's time point label, interpreted: baseline before first vaccination. The vaccinee samples were drawn from two UK trials, COV001 and COV002, one of which was a single-blind randomized controlled phase 2/3 trial testing AZD1222 (ChAdOx1 nCoV-19) in healthy adults. For TCRbeta chain sequencing, PBMC samples were collected from trial participants at day 0 and at day 28 after the second dose. The chain employs TRBV10-3 and TRBJ1-1; the D segment could be TRBD1, given 5 matching bases. The TCR comes from an adult in good health. The material sequenced was peripheral blood, taken on day 0 of AZD1222 vaccination. The nucleotide sequence reads TGTGCCATCAGTACGACAGAACAGACAAACACTGAAGCTTTCTTT. It is translated as CAISTTEQTNTEAFF.